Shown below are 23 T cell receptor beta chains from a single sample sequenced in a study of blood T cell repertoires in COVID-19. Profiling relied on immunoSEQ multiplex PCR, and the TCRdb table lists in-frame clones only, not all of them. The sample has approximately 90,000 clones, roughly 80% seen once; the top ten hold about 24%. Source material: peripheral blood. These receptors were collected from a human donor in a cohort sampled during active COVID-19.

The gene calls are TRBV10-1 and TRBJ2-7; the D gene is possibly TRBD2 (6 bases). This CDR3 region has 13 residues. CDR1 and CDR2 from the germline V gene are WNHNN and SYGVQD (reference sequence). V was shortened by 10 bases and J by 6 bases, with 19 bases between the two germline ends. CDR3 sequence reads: CATSAGREGEQYF. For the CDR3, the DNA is TGCGCCACCTCTGCCGGGCGGGAAGGCGAGCAGTACTTC.

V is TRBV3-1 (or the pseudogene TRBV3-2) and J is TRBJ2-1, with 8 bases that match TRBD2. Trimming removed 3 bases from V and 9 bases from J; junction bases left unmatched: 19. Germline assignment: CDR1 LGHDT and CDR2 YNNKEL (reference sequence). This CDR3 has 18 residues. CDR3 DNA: TGTGCCAGCAGCCAGCGAGGATTTGAGAGCGGGAGCACGAGTGAGCAGTTCTTC. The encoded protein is CASSQRGFESGSTSEQFF.

CDR3: CASSSGAYNEQFF. DNA of the CDR3: TGTGCCAGCAGCTCGGGTGCCTACAATGAGCAGTTCTTC. The J gene is TRBJ2-1, the V gene TRBV7-3; D remains ambiguous. CDR3 length: 13 amino acids. From germline, CDR1 is SGHTA and CDR2 FQGTGA. V shed 4 bases and J shed 2 bases, with 6 bases lying between them.

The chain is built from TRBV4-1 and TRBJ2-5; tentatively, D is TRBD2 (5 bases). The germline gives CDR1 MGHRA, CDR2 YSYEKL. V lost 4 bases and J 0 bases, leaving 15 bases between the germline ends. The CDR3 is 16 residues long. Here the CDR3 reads CASSLEVAGNQETQYF. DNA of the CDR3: TGCGCCAGCAGCCTAGAAGTGGCGGGCAACCAAGAGACCCAGTACTTC.

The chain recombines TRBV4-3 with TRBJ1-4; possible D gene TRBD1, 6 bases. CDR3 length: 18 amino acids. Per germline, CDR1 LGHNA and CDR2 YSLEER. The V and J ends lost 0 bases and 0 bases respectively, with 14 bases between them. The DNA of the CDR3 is TGCGCCAGCAGCCAAGAGGGGGCCAGGGCCGCAACTAATGAAAAACTGTTTTTT. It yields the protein CASSQEGARAATNEKLFF.

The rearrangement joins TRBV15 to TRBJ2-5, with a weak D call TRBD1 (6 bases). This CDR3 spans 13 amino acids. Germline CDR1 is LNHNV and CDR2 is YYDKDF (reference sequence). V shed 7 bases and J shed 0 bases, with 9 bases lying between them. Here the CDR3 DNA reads TGTGCCACCACAGGGGTAGACCAAGAGACCCAGTACTTC. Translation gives CATTGVDQETQYF.

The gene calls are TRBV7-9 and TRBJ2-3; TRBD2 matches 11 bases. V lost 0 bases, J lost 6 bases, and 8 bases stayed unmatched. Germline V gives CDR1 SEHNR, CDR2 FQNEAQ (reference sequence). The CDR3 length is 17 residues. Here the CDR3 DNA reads TGTGCCAGCAGCTTAGCTACCGGGACTAGCGGACACGATACGCAGTATTTT. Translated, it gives CASSLATGTSGHDTQYF.

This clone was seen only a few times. The CDR3 spells CASSIYGRQENEQFF. The DNA for the CDR3 is TGTGCCAGTAGTATATATGGGCGCCAAGAGAATGAGCAGTTCTTC. The chain joins TRBV19 to TRBJ2-1; no firm D call. Germline CDR1 and CDR2: LNHDA and SQIVND (reference sequence). The V gene lost 2 bases and the J gene lost 7 bases, with 15 bases spanning the gap. CDR3 length equals 15 residues. The variable domain in full, with the rest retrieved from reference TRBV19 and TRBJ2-1, is DGGITQSPKYLFRKEGQNVTLSCEQNLNHDAMYWYRQDPGQGLRLIYYSQIVNDFQKGDIAEGYSVSREKKESFPLTVTSAQKNPTAFYLCASSIYGRQENEQFFGPGTRLTVL.

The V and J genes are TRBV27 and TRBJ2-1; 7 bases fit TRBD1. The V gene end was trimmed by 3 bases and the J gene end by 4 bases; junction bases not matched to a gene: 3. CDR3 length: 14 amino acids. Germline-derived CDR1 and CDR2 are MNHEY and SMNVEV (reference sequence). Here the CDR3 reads CASSFGTAYNEQFF. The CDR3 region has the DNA TGTGCCAGCAGTTTCGGGACAGCGTACAATGAGCAGTTCTTC.

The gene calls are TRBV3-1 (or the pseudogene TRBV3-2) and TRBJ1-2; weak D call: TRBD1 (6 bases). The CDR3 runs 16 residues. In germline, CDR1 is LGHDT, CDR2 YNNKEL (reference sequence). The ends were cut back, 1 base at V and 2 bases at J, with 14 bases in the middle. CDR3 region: CASSQGQGRLNYGYTF. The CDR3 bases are TGTGCCAGCAGCCAAGGGCAGGGGCGCTTAAACTATGGCTACACCTTC.

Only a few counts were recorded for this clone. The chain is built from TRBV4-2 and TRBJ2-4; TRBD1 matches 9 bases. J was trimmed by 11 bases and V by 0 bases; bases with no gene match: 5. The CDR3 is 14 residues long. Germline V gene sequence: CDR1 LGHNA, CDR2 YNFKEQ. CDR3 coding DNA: TGTGCCAGCAGCCAAGATATAGGGACAGGGTTTCAGTACTTC. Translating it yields CASSQDIGTGFQYF.

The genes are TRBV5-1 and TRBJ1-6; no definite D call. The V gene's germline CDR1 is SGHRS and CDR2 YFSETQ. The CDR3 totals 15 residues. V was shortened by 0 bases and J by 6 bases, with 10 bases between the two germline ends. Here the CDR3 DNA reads TGCGCCAGCAGCTTGGGGTCTATTGGTAATTCACCCCTCCACTTT. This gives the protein CASSLGSIGNSPLHF.

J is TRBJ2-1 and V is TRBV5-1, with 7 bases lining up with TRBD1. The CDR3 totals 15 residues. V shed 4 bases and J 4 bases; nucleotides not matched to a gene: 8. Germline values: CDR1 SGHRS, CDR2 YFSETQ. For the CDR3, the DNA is TGCGCCAGCAGCGCGGCCGGGACAGAGTACAATGAGCAGTTCTTC. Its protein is CASSAAGTEYNEQFF.

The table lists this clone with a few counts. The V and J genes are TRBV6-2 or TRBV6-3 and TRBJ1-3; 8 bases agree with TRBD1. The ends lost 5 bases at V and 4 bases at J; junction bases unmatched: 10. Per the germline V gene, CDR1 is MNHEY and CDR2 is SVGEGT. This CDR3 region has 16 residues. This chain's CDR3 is CASSTPTGEFGNTIYF. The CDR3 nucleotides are TGTGCCAGCAGTACGCCGACAGGGGAATTCGGAAACACCATATATTTT.

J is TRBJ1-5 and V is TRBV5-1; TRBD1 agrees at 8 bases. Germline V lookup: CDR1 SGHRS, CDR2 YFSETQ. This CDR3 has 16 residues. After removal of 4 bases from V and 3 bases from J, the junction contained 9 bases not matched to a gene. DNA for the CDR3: TGCGCCAGCAGCCCAGGGGACAGGATAGTCAATCAGCCCCAGCATTTT. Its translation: CASSPGDRIVNQPQHF. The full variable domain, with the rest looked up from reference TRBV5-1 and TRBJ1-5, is KAGVTQTPRYLIKTRGQQVTLSCSPISGHRSVSWYQQTPGQGLQFLFEYFSETQRNKGNFPGRFSGRQFSNSRSEMNVSTLELGDSALYLCASSPGDRIVNQPQHFGDGTRLSIL.

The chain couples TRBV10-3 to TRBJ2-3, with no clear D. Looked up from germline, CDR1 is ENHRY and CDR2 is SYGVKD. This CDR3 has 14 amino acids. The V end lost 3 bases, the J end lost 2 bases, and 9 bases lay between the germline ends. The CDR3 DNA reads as TGTGCCATCAGTGATTCAGTTATCACAGATACGCAGTATTTT. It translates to CAISDSVITDTQYF.

The CDR3 spells CASSRGSAIYNEQFF. The CDR3 DNA reads as TGTGCCAGTAGTAGAGGCAGTGCTATATACAATGAGCAGTTCTTC. The V gene is TRBV19, the J gene TRBJ2-1; the D is unclear. The CDR3 runs to 15 residues. Trimming stripped 4 bases from V and 4 bases from J, with 14 bases between. CDR1 and CDR2 (germline): LNHDA, SQIVND (reference sequence). The full variable domain, with the rest looked up from reference TRBV19 and TRBJ2-1, is DGGITQSPKYLFRKEGQNVTLSCEQNLNHDAMYWYRQDPGQGLRLIYYSQIVNDFQKGDIAEGYSVSREKKESFPLTVTSAQKNPTAFYLCASSRGSAIYNEQFFGPGTRLTVL.

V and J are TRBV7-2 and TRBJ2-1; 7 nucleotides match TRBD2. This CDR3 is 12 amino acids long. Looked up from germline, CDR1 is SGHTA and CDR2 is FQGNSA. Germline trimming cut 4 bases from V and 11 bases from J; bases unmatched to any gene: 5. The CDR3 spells CASSSERDQQFF. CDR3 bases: TGTGCCAGCAGCTCCGAGCGGGACCAGCAGTTCTTC.

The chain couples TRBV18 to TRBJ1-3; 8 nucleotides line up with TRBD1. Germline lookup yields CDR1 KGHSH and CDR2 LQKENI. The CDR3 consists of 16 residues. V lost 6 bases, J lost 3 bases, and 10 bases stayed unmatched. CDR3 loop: CASSPRRTGIGNTIYF. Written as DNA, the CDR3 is TGTGCCAGCTCCCCAAGGAGGACAGGGATTGGAAACACCATATATTTT.

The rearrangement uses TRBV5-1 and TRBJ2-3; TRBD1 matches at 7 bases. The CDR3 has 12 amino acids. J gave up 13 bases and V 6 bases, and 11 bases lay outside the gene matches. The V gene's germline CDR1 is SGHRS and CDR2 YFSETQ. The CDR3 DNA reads TGCGCCAGCACCGATGAACAGGGGATAGAGTATTTT. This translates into CASTDEQGIEYF.

Here the CDR3 reads CASSLGFGEGPAGANVLTF. The CDR3 nucleotides are TGCGCCAGCAGCTTGGGGTTTGGGGAGGGCCCCGCTGGGGCCAACGTCCTGACTTTC. The chain joins TRBV5-1 to TRBJ2-6; 7 bases map to TRBD2. The trim removed 0 bases at V and 2 bases at J, leaving 11 bases unmatched. CDR1 is SGHRS and CDR2 is YFSETQ in the germline V gene. This CDR3 region has 19 residues.

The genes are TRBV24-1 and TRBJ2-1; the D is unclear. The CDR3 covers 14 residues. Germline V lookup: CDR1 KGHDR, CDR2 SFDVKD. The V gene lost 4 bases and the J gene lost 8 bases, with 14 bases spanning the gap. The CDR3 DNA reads TGTGCCACCAGTGAAGTCGGTCGTTTAGATGAGCAGTTCTTC. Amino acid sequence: CATSEVGRLDEQFF.

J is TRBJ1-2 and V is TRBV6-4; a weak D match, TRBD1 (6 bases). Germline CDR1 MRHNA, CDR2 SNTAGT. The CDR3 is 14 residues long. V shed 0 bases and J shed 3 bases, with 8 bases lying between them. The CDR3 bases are TGTGCCAGCAGTGACTCAGCAGGGGACTATGGCTACACCTTC. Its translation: CASSDSAGDYGYTF.